These 30 T cell receptor beta chains came from one sample sequenced in a study of CD8+ T cells in alopecia areata. RNA extraction and reverse transcription yielded cDNA as sequencing template. The data were produced by immunoSEQ multiplex PCR, yet TCRdb's version contains in-frame clones alone and is incomplete. The data show 110,000 to 150,000 clones, roughly 64% seen once. The sample in question was CD4+ T cells sorted from blood, obtained at week 0. The receptors shown here come from a human donor with alopecia areata.

This clone appeared a few times. The gene calls are TRBV11-2 and TRBJ2-3; D is unclear. V was trimmed by 4 bases and J by 4 bases, leaving 9 bases between them. Germline CDR1 reads SGHAT; CDR2 reads FQNNGV. The CDR3 runs to 13 residues. CDR3 nucleotides: TGTGCCAGCAGCTCCACTCCCGCAGATACGCAGTATTTT. Translated: CASSSTPADTQYF.

This clone has just a few counts. V gene TRBV30 combines with J gene TRBJ1-1; 8 nucleotides line up with TRBD1. Unmatched junction bases numbered 4, after V lost 2 bases and J lost 5 bases. Per the germline V gene, CDR1 is GTSNPN and CDR2 is SVGIG (reference sequence). This CDR3 spans 13 amino acids. The CDR3 bases are TGTGCCTGGAGTCGGACAGGGAGGACTGAAGCTTTCTTT. It codes for CAWSRTGRTEAFF.

This clone was observed many times. This chain connects TRBV25-1 to TRBJ1-6; D possibly corresponds to TRBD1 (6 bases). CDR3 length equals 15 residues. Germline assignment: CDR1 MGHDK and CDR2 SYGVNS. V shed 2 bases and J shed 11 bases, with 16 bases lying between them. The DNA of the CDR3 is TGTGCCAGCAGTGAAGGTCCGGGACATACCGCACCCCTCCACTTT. Amino acids: CASSEGPGHTAPLHF.

The chain uses TRBV10-3 and TRBJ2-5, with D unresolved. This CDR3 comprises 9 residues. Trimming removed 4 bases from V and 9 bases from J, with 3 bases in between. Germline CDR1 is ENHRY and CDR2 is SYGVKD. In DNA, the CDR3 is TGTGCCATCAGTGGGGCCCAGTACTTC. It is translated as CAISGAQYF.

This clone appeared once. The genes are TRBV5-1 and TRBJ2-7, with D possibly TRBD2 on 5 matching bases. V shed 0 bases and J shed 5 bases, with 6 bases lying between them. CDR3 length: 12 residues. CDR1 and CDR2 (germline): SGHRS, YFSETQ. This CDR3 is CASSLAGDEQYF. CDR3 in DNA: TGCGCCAGCAGCTTGGCCGGGGACGAGCAGTACTTC.

The chain uses TRBV5-1 and TRBJ2-3; D is unresolved. V lost 2 bases, J lost 2 bases, and 9 bases lay in between. This CDR3 spans 14 amino acids. Germline lookup yields CDR1 SGHRS and CDR2 YFSETQ. CDR3 coding DNA: TGCGCCAGCAGCTTACCCTCGACCACAGATACGCAGTATTTT. As protein: CASSLPSTTDTQYF.

Only a few counts were recorded for this clone. The chain couples TRBV30 to TRBJ1-3, with unresolved D. Trimming removed 0 bases at V and 0 bases at J, with 6 bases between. The CDR3 runs 14 residues. The germline V gene has CDR1 GTSNPN and CDR2 SVGIG (reference sequence). The CDR3 is CAWSVLVSGNTIYF. The CDR3, as DNA: TGTGCCTGGAGTGTACTGGTCTCTGGAAACACCATATATTTT. The full variable domain, rest sourced from reference TRBV30 and TRBJ1-3, is SQTIHQWPATLVQPVGSPLSLECTVEGTSNPNLYWYRQAAGRGLQLLFYSVGIGQISSEVPQNLSASRPQDRQFILSSKKLLLSDSGFYLCAWSVLVSGNTIYFGEGSWLTVV.

The chain carries TRBV30 and TRBJ1-2; D gene unclear. V was cut by 6 bases and J by 7 bases, with 12 bases left in between. Germline CDR1 reads GTSNPN; CDR2 reads SVGIG (reference sequence). This CDR3 contains 11 residues. CDR3 region: CACQTGGGYTF. CDR3 DNA: TGTGCCTGCCAAACCGGCGGTGGCTACACCTTC.

The chain recombines TRBV29-1 with TRBJ2-7, with 7 bases aligning to TRBD2. The V gene's germline CDR1 is SQVTM and CDR2 ANQGSEA. The CDR3 covers 12 residues. V lost 4 bases to trimming and J lost 4 bases; unmatched junction nucleotides: 4. The chain's CDR3 is CSVVREGYEQYF. CDR3 in DNA: TGCAGCGTTGTTAGGGAGGGGTACGAGCAGTACTTC.

The chain links TRBV30 to TRBJ1-2; tentatively, D is TRBD1 (6 bases). The CDR3 has 13 amino acids. Trimming took off 4 bases at V and 2 bases at J, with 11 bases between the two ends. Germline assignment: CDR1 GTSNPN and CDR2 SVGIG (reference sequence). CDR3 amino acids: CAWTGGVNYGYTF. Written as DNA, the CDR3 is TGTGCCTGGACGGGGGGCGTGAACTATGGCTACACCTTC.

J is TRBJ2-3 and V is TRBV7-3; 8 bases match TRBD2. The CDR3 spans 15 residues. Germline lookup yields CDR1 SGHTA and CDR2 FQGTGA. Trimming at V came to 5 bases and at J to 5 bases, leaving 9 bases not matched to a gene. CDR3 DNA: TGTGCCAGCAGCCCCAACGCGGGGGGTCTAGATACGCAGTATTTT. It encodes CASSPNAGGLDTQYF.

The rearrangement links TRBV7-2 to TRBJ2-7; D perhaps matches TRBD1 (6 bases). Between the trimmed V and J ends, which lost 3 bases and 4 bases, there was a span of 16 bases. The CDR3 length is 15 residues. Germline V gives CDR1 SGHTA, CDR2 FQGNSA. The CDR3 protein is CASSFSQGWEYEQYF. Here the CDR3 DNA reads TGTGCCAGCAGCTTCTCTCAGGGGTGGGAGTACGAGCAGTACTTC.

The rearrangement links TRBV6-5 to TRBJ1-1; D gene ambiguous. CDR3 size: 12 residues. The V gene lost 7 bases and the J gene lost 2 bases, with 8 bases spanning the gap. From germline, CDR1 is MNHEY and CDR2 SVGAGI. The CDR3 reads CASIYTNTEAFF. The CDR3 region has the DNA TGTGCCAGCATATACACTAACACTGAAGCTTTCTTT.

The chain uses TRBV7-2 and TRBJ1-5; a weak D match, TRBD1 (5 bases). Germline V lookup: CDR1 SGHTA, CDR2 FQGNSA. CDR3 length: 12 amino acids. V was trimmed by 5 bases and J by 9 bases, leaving 11 bases between them. CDR3 sequence (DNA): TGTGCCAGCAGCGACCCGGGGACGCCCCAGCATTTT. Residues: CASSDPGTPQHF.

The chain uses TRBV6-1 and TRBJ2-5, with D perhaps given as TRBD1 or TRBD2 (5 bases each). V was trimmed by 5 bases and J by 4 bases, leaving 17 bases between them. Germline values: CDR1 MNHNS, CDR2 SASEGT. The CDR3 spans 15 residues. The CDR3 DNA reads TGTGCCAGCAGTCCACCCCACGGGACCGGAGAGACCCAGTACTTC. This gives the protein CASSPPHGTGETQYF.

The V call is TRBV5-6, the J call TRBJ1-3; D unclear. From germline, CDR1 is SGHDT and CDR2 YYEEEE. The V end was cut by 1 base, the J end by 0 bases, with 11 bases between. This CDR3 region has 16 residues. This CDR3 is CASSLLKPSSGNTIYF. CDR3 nucleotides: TGTGCCAGCAGCTTGCTCAAGCCCAGCTCTGGAAACACCATATATTTT. Using reference TRBV5-6 and TRBJ1-3 for the parts outside the CDR3, the full variable domain is DAGVTQSPTHLIKTRGQQVTLRCSPKSGHDTVSWYQQALGQGPQFIFQYYEEEERQRGNFPDRFSGHQFPNYSSELNVNALLLGDSALYLCASSLLKPSSGNTIYFGEGSWLTVV.

The V and J genes are TRBV7-6 and TRBJ1-1, with D perhaps matching TRBD1 (6 bases). CDR1 and CDR2 (germline): SGHVS, FNYEAQ. The CDR3 extends over 14 amino acids. V shed 5 bases and J shed 1 base, with 11 bases lying between them. CDR3 amino acids: CASSSGQRNTEAFF. The DNA of the CDR3 is TGTGCCAGCAGCAGCGGACAGAGGAACACTGAAGCTTTCTTT.

Note on this clone: The junction differs from germline at one of its ends, possibly a read error. V and J are TRBV23-1 and TRBJ1-2; D ambiguous. TRBV23-1 is marked as an open reading frame, function uncertain. The CDR3 has 11 amino acids. CDR3 residues: CASPCYGGYAF. Here the CDR3 DNA reads TGCGCCAGTCCTTGTTATGGCGGCTACGCCTTC.

The V and J genes are TRBV2 and TRBJ2-3; 12 positions agree with TRBD1. The J segment lost 4 bases and the V segment lost 6 bases, leaving 8 bases of the junction unmatched. Germline CDR1 reads SNHLY; CDR2 reads FYNNEI. This CDR3 has 16 residues. For the CDR3, the DNA is TGTGCCAGCAGCGACCCGGGACAGGGGGCCGCAGATACGCAGTATTTT. It translates to CASSDPGQGAADTQYF. Filled out from reference TRBV2 and TRBJ2-3, the complete variable domain reads EPEVTQTPSHQVTQMGQEVILRCVPISNHLYFYWYRQILGQKVEFLVSFYNNEISEKSEIFDDQFSVERPDGSNFTLKIRSTKLEDSAMYFCASSDPGQGAADTQYFGPGTRLTVL.

The chain employs TRBV6-1 and TRBJ2-7; D gene unclear. The CDR3 has 12 residues. V was cut by 2 bases and J by 0 bases, with 2 bases left in between. The germline gives CDR1 MNHNS, CDR2 SASEGT. CDR3 sequence reads: CASSESSYEQYF. CDR3 nucleotide sequence: TGTGCCAGCAGTGAAAGCTCCTACGAGCAGTACTTC.

This clone turned up a few times. The chain joins TRBV19 to TRBJ2-1; D may be TRBD1 or TRBD2 (5 bases each). The CDR3 spans 11 residues. Germline values: CDR1 LNHDA, CDR2 SQIVND (reference sequence). V lost 8 bases and J lost 6, with 8 bases in between. The CDR3 DNA reads as TGTGCCAGTGGGGGTTTCAATGAGCAGTTCTTC. Translated, it gives CASGGFNEQFF.

The chain combines TRBV9 with TRBJ2-7, with no clear D. V lost 0 bases and J lost 0, with 4 bases in between. Germline lookup yields CDR1 SGDLS and CDR2 YYNGEE. The CDR3 runs to 13 residues. CDR3 protein: CASSVGSSYEQYF. The CDR3 coding sequence is TGTGCCAGCAGCGTAGGGAGCTCCTACGAGCAGTACTTC.

The V and J genes are TRBV7-9 and TRBJ1-2; D unclear. The CDR3 extends over 12 amino acids. Germline CDR1 is SEHNR and CDR2 is FQNEAQ (reference sequence). Deletions cut 5 bases from V and 0 bases from J, with 4 bases between. Written as DNA, the CDR3 is TGTGCCAGCAGCCGTTCTAACTATGGCTACACCTTC. Translated, it gives CASSRSNYGYTF.

Details on this clone: In the same sample, other DNA sequences code for this CDR3. The V gene is TRBV5-4, the J gene TRBJ1-2, with TRBD1 matching 7 bases. The CDR3 covers 13 residues. Trimming took 0 bases from V and 5 from J; bases not matched to a gene: 1. CDR1 is SGHNT, CDR2 YYREEE, per germline (reference sequence). The CDR3 DNA reads as TGTGCCAGCAGCTTGGAGGGGGCGTATGGCTACACCTTC. It translates to CASSLEGAYGYTF.

The chain uses TRBV27 and TRBJ1-1; D is perhaps TRBD1 (5 bases). The length of the CDR3 is 14 residues. CDR1 and CDR2 (germline): MNHEY, SMNVEV (reference sequence). Trimming cost V 1 base and J 3 bases, with 9 bases left between them. In DNA form, the CDR3 reads TGTGCCAGCAGTTTATGGGGCAGAGACACTGAAGCTTTCTTT. Amino acid sequence: CASSLWGRDTEAFF.

Only a few counts were recorded for this clone. The rearrangement joins TRBV7-2 to TRBJ1-5; the D gene is possibly TRBD1 (6 bases). The ends were cut back, 7 bases at V and 6 bases at J, with 16 bases in the middle. Germline assignment: CDR1 SGHTA and CDR2 FQGNSA. This CDR3 spans 14 amino acids. The CDR3 DNA reads TGTGCCAGCAACGTAGGGGGGCCAAGTCAGCCCCAGCATTTT. It translates to CASNVGGPSQPQHF.

The chain links TRBV25-1 to TRBJ1-6; 11 bases agree with TRBD1. CDR3 length: 17 residues. J was trimmed by 5 bases and V by 7 bases; bases with no gene match: 10. Germline V gives CDR1 MGHDK, CDR2 SYGVNS. The CDR3 DNA follows: TGTGCCAGCACGAGAGGGACAGGGGGTATGAATAATTCACCCCTCCACTTT. It is translated as CASTRGTGGMNNSPLHF.

The chain employs TRBV30 and TRBJ1-1; a possible D gene is TRBD1 (5 bases). The CDR3 is 14 amino acids. CDR1 and CDR2 from the germline V gene are GTSNPN and SVGIG (reference sequence). Trimming removed 0 bases at V and 4 bases at J, with 12 bases between. This CDR3 is CAWSVLSGSTEAFF. CDR3 nucleotide sequence: TGTGCCTGGAGTGTACTTTCAGGGAGCACTGAAGCTTTCTTT.

The V call is TRBV5-1, the J call TRBJ2-7; 13 bases are shared with TRBD2. In germline, CDR1 is SGHRS, CDR2 YFSETQ. V lost 5 bases, J lost 2 bases, and 4 bases stayed unmatched. The CDR3 is 15 residues long. For the CDR3, the DNA is TGCGCCAGCAGAACCGGGACTAGCGGGGCCTACGAGCAGTACTTC. Translated, it gives CASRTGTSGAYEQYF.

This chain connects TRBV6-5 to TRBJ2-2; D remains ambiguous. CDR3 length: 13 amino acids. Per germline, CDR1 MNHEY and CDR2 SVGAGI. The V end was cut by 7 bases, the J end by 4 bases, with 10 bases between. DNA for the CDR3: TGTGCCAGCACCGAGGTTGTCACCGGGGAGCTGTTTTTT. Amino acid sequence: CASTEVVTGELFF.